Each of the 30 T cell receptor beta chains below was sequenced from the same sample in a study of blood T cell repertoires in COVID-19. The assay was immunoSEQ multiplex PCR, and TCRdb's table has in-frame clones only and misses some. The sample has fewer than 300,000 clones, about nine tenths seen once. Sequenced: PBMCs or T cells enriched from blood (not recorded which). All receptors derive from a woman in her twenties or thirties who had recovered from COVID-19.

In its sample, this clone was seen a few times. The J gene is TRBJ2-7, the V gene TRBV5-6; weak D call: TRBD2 (5 bases). The CDR3 is 14 amino acids. Germline loops: CDR1 SGHDT, CDR2 YYEEEE. Trimming removed 0 bases at V and 2 bases at J, with 9 bases between. CDR3 amino acids: CASSLERGTYEQYF. The CDR3 DNA reads as TGTGCCAGCAGCTTGGAACGGGGAACCTACGAGCAGTACTTC.

The chain recombines TRBV19 with TRBJ2-2; TRBD1 aligns across 10 bases. Germline trimming cut 4 bases from V and 6 bases from J; bases unmatched to any gene: 2. The CDR3 extends over 14 amino acids. CDR1 is LNHDA, CDR2 SQIVND, per germline (reference sequence). The CDR3 region has the DNA TGTGCCAGTAGTAGGGACAGGGGAGCCGGGGAGCTGTTTTTT. It is translated as CASSRDRGAGELFF.

This chain uses TRBV6-6 with TRBJ1-5; the D is unclear. The CDR3 covers 14 residues. Between the trimmed V and J ends, which lost 6 bases and 4 bases, there was a span of 13 bases. Germline CDR1 and CDR2: MNHNY and SVGAGI (reference sequence). CDR3 sequence (DNA): TGTGCCAGCAGAGAGGGCGGAAAAAATCAGCCCCAGCATTTT. Its translation is CASREGGKNQPQHF.

This chain connects TRBV5-4 to TRBJ1-6; 8 bases are a match to TRBD1. Trimming at V came to 3 bases and at J to 8 bases, leaving 7 bases not matched to a gene. This CDR3 region has 15 residues. The germline V gene encodes CDR1 SGHNT and CDR2 YYREEE (reference sequence). CDR3 coding DNA: TGTGCCAGCAGCTCGTGGGGACAGGAGTATTCACCCCTCCACTTT. Protein: CASSSWGQEYSPLHF. Looking up the rest from reference TRBV5-4 and TRBJ1-6 gives the full variable domain: ETGVTQSPTHLIKTRGQQVTLRCSSQSGHNTVSWYQQALGQGPQFIFQYYREEENGRGNFPPRFSGLQFPNYSSELNVNALELDDSALYLCASSSWGQEYSPLHFGNGTRLTVT.

A single count supports this clone. The chain couples TRBV29-1 to TRBJ2-7; 10 positions agree with TRBD2. V gave up 5 bases and J gave up 3 bases; unmatched junction bases: 4. The CDR3 loop spans 13 amino acids. Germline V gene data show CDR1 as SQVTM and CDR2 as ANQGSEA. The CDR3: CSVRTSGVYEQYF. CDR3 DNA: TGCAGCGTTCGGACTAGCGGAGTCTACGAGCAGTACTTC.

The chain uses TRBV18 and TRBJ1-3, with 7 bases that match TRBD1. The germline V gene encodes CDR1 KGHSH and CDR2 LQKENI. V dropped 2 bases and J dropped 0; count of bases not matched to a gene: 4. The CDR3 totals 16 residues. CDR3 amino acids: CASSPLQGPSGNTIYF. DNA of the CDR3: TGTGCCAGCTCACCATTACAGGGGCCCTCTGGAAACACCATATATTTT.

A few counts support this clone. The genes are TRBV27 and TRBJ2-2; 7 bases align to TRBD2. From germline, CDR1 is MNHEY and CDR2 SMNVEV (reference sequence). This CDR3 is 16 amino acids long. The J segment lost 1 base and the V segment lost 3 bases, leaving 5 bases of the junction unmatched. The CDR3 DNA follows: TGTGCCAGCAGTTTTTTGGCTAGCGGGAACACCGGGGAGCTGTTTTTT. Amino acid sequence: CASSFLASGNTGELFF.

This clone was recorded once. The V and J genes are TRBV7-9 and TRBJ2-1, with 8 nucleotides matching TRBD1. Per the germline V gene, CDR1 is SEHNR and CDR2 is FQNEAQ (reference sequence). The CDR3 consists of 13 residues. V was pared by 4 bases and J by 6 bases, with 2 bases of the junction left unmatched. The CDR3 nucleotides are TGTGCCAGCAGCTCGACAGGGGTCAATGAGCAGTTCTTC. It is translated as CASSSTGVNEQFF.

The V call is TRBV11-3, the J call TRBJ2-3; 12 nucleotides align to TRBD2. This CDR3 comprises 16 residues. The germline gives CDR1 SGHNT, CDR2 YENEEA. V lost 5 bases, J lost 1 base, and 4 bases stayed unmatched. The CDR3 sequence: CASSHTSGRRTDTQYF. CDR3 in DNA: TGTGCCAGCAGCCATACTAGCGGGAGGCGCACAGATACGCAGTATTTT.

The chain joins TRBV6-5 to TRBJ1-5; 8 positions match TRBD1. The CDR3 is 14 amino acids. Germline loops: CDR1 MNHEY, CDR2 SVGAGI. J lost 6 bases, V lost 8 bases, and 9 bases had no gene match. This chain's CDR3 is CASSDRGWSQPQHF. The CDR3 DNA reads TGTGCCAGCTCTGACAGGGGTTGGAGTCAGCCCCAGCATTTT.

V is TRBV10-3 and J is TRBJ2-3; TRBD1 matches at 7 bases. CDR1 and CDR2 (germline): ENHRY, SYGVKD. The CDR3 extends over 14 amino acids. The trim removed 7 bases at V and 4 bases at J, leaving 8 bases unmatched. The CDR3 region has the DNA TGTGCCATCATGCAGGGGGAAGGCGCAGATACGCAGTATTTT. This sequence encodes CAIMQGEGADTQYF.

This clone has only one observation. This sequence joins TRBV5-1 and TRBJ2-4; 9 bases fit TRBD2. V lost 0 bases, J lost 8 bases, and 3 bases stayed unmatched. Germline V gene lookup returns CDR1 SGHRS and CDR2 YFSETQ. The CDR3 sequence is 14 residues long. The CDR3 DNA is TGCGCCAGCAGCTTGGAATTAGCGGGGGACATTCAGTACTTC. Amino acid sequence: CASSLELAGDIQYF.

The chain recombines TRBV28 with TRBJ2-7; 12 nucleotides agree with TRBD2. The CDR3 has 14 residues. Germline lookup yields CDR1 MDHEN and CDR2 SYDVKM. J gave up 5 bases and V 7 bases, and 6 bases lay outside the gene matches. The CDR3 DNA sequence: TGTGCCAGCACTTGGACTAGCGGGAAGGACGAGCAGTACTTC. Its translation: CASTWTSGKDEQYF.

The rearrangement uses TRBV2 and TRBJ2-2; maybe TRBD1 (6 bases). V was shortened by 5 bases and J by 4 bases, with 11 bases between the two germline ends. The CDR3 runs to 14 residues. Germline lookup yields CDR1 SNHLY and CDR2 FYNNEI. For the CDR3, the DNA is TGTGCCAGCAGTTCAGGGGATGGCACCGGGGAGCTGTTTTTT. Protein: CASSSGDGTGELFF.

This rearrangement joins TRBV20-1 to TRBJ2-7, with 7 nucleotides matching TRBD1. Germline values: CDR1 DFQATT, CDR2 SNEGSKA (reference sequence). The ends lost 5 bases at V and 5 bases at J; junction bases unmatched: 3. CDR3 length equals 11 residues. The CDR3 nucleotides are TGCAGTGCTGGGACAGTGGACGAGCAGTACTTC. This gives the protein CSAGTVDEQYF.

As concerns this clone: Other DNA variants within this sample encode the same CDR3. This chain links TRBV5-1 with TRBJ2-7, with 8 bases lining up with TRBD2. V lost 2 bases to trimming and J lost 4 bases; unmatched junction nucleotides: 5. Germline CDR1 is SGHRS and CDR2 is YFSETQ. This CDR3 spans 14 amino acids. The CDR3 DNA is TGCGCCAGCAGCTTAAGCGGGAGTGCTTACGAGCAGTACTTC. Encoded protein: CASSLSGSAYEQYF. The whole variable domain, filled in from reference TRBV5-1 and TRBJ2-7, reads KAGVTQTPRYLIKTRGQQVTLSCSPISGHRSVSWYQQTPGQGLQFLFEYFSETQRNKGNFPGRFSGRQFSNSRSEMNVSTLELGDSALYLCASSLSGSAYEQYFGPGTRLTVT.

The chain carries TRBV18 and TRBJ2-7, with TRBD2 identical over 7 bases. The V segment lost 6 bases and the J segment 2 bases; nucleotides outside the gene matches: 7. The CDR3 runs 14 residues. Germline V lookup: CDR1 KGHSH, CDR2 LQKENI. For the CDR3, the DNA is TGTGCCAGCTCCCCCAGCGGGACTACCTACGAGCAGTACTTC. The encoded protein is CASSPSGTTYEQYF.

The chain employs TRBV30 and TRBJ1-6; maybe TRBD1 (5 bases). Trimming pared 3 bases from V and 9 bases from J, leaving 6 bases between. CDR1 is GTSNPN, CDR2 SVGIG, per germline (reference sequence). This CDR3 has 11 amino acids. The CDR3 coding sequence is TGTGCCTGGAGCGGGGGTTCACCCCTCCACTTT. Amino acids: CAWSGGSPLHF.

The chain links TRBV18 to TRBJ2-2; perhaps TRBD1 as D (6 bases). V lost 4 bases, J lost 2 bases, and 14 bases lay in between. The CDR3 is 16 amino acids. Per germline, CDR1 KGHSH and CDR2 LQKENI. In DNA form, the CDR3 reads TGTGCCAGCTCACAACAGGGCCACTACAACACCGGGGAGCTGTTTTTT. Its protein product is CASSQQGHYNTGELFF.

The chain links TRBV28 to TRBJ1-5; TRBD1 matches at 9 bases. Germline lookup yields CDR1 MDHEN and CDR2 SYDVKM. The CDR3 runs to 14 residues. Germline trimming cut 5 bases from V and 11 bases from J; bases unmatched to any gene: 10. CDR3 residues: CASSRDRVVLAQHF. In DNA, the CDR3 is TGTGCCAGCAGTAGGGACAGGGTAGTTTTGGCCCAGCATTTT. Drawing the rest from reference TRBV28 and TRBJ1-5, the complete variable domain is DVKVTQSSRYLVKRTGEKVFLECVQDMDHENMFWYRQDPGLGLRLIYFSYDVKMKEKGDIPEGYSVSREKKERFSLILESASTNQTSMYLCASSRDRVVLAQHFGDGTRLSIL.

The chain joins TRBV28 to TRBJ2-7; D might be TRBD2 (5 bases). The end of the DNA fits TRBJ2-1 better, so the J call may be wrong. The germline CDR1 and CDR2 sequences are MDHEN and SYDVKM. This CDR3 is built from 16 residues. The CDR3: CASSSPPSGPYNEQFF. CDR3 sequence (DNA): TGTGCCAGCAGTTCCCCACCCAGCGGCCCCTACAATGAGCAGTTCTTC.

This chain uses TRBV5-1 with TRBJ2-7; possibly TRBD1 for D (6 bases). Germline lookup yields CDR1 SGHRS and CDR2 YFSETQ. The length of the CDR3 is 17 residues. The ends were cut back, 2 bases at V and 4 bases at J, with 22 bases in the middle. This CDR3 is CASSFWDVTGTYYEQYF. Written as DNA, the CDR3 is TGCGCCAGCAGCTTTTGGGACGTTACAGGGACCTATTACGAGCAGTACTTC.

J is TRBJ1-6 and V is TRBV5-8, with 9 nucleotides matching TRBD1. The J segment lost 8 bases and the V segment lost 4 bases, leaving 7 bases of the junction unmatched. The CDR3 spans 15 residues. Looked up from germline, CDR1 is SGHTS and CDR2 is YDEGEE. CDR3 in amino acids: CASSPRTGVDSPLHF. DNA for the CDR3: TGTGCCAGCAGCCCGCGGACAGGGGTTGATTCACCCCTCCACTTT.

This chain links TRBV6-4 with TRBJ1-2, with 11 bases fitting TRBD1. The CDR3 is 18 residues long. The trim removed 1 base at V and 4 bases at J, leaving 11 bases unmatched. The germline V gene encodes CDR1 MRHNA and CDR2 SNTAGT. The CDR3 here is CASSDFFRGQGVGYGYTF. The CDR3 coding sequence is TGTGCCAGCAGTGACTTTTTTAGGGGACAGGGGGTAGGCTATGGCTACACCTTC.

The chain joins TRBV19 to TRBJ1-1, with D maybe TRBD1 (5 bases). The germline CDR1 and CDR2 sequences are LNHDA and SQIVND (reference sequence). The germline V and J ends were trimmed by 5 bases and 2 bases, with 15 bases remaining between them. The CDR3 runs 15 residues. The CDR3 nucleotides are TGTGCCAGTAGTTCACAGGCCGGCGTAAACACTGAAGCTTTCTTT. It specifies CASSSQAGVNTEAFF. Using reference TRBV19 and TRBJ1-1 for the parts outside the CDR3, the full variable domain is DGGITQSPKYLFRKEGQNVTLSCEQNLNHDAMYWYRQDPGQGLRLIYYSQIVNDFQKGDIAEGYSVSREKKESFPLTVTSAQKNPTAFYLCASSSQAGVNTEAFFGQGTRLTVV.

This clone was recorded only once. The V and J genes are TRBV28 and TRBJ2-7, with D uncertain. The germline V gene has CDR1 MDHEN and CDR2 SYDVKM. V was trimmed by 5 bases and J by 7 bases, leaving 15 bases between them. The CDR3 is 13 residues long. In nucleotides, the CDR3 is TGTGCCAGCAGTCATCTAAATAAGTATGAGCAGTACTTC. Protein: CASSHLNKYEQYF.

V is TRBV11-2 and J is TRBJ2-7; a possible D gene is TRBD2 (6 bases). V shed 1 base and J shed 3 bases, with 16 bases lying between them. Germline V gives CDR1 SGHAT, CDR2 FQNNGV. There are 16 residues in the CDR3. The CDR3 sequence: CASSLGAGTSNYEQYF. CDR3 DNA: TGTGCCAGCAGCTTAGGGGCCGGGACTTCGAACTACGAGCAGTACTTC.

The chain recombines TRBV3-1 (or the pseudogene TRBV3-2) with TRBJ2-3; a weak D match, TRBD2 (6 bases). V lost 4 bases and J lost 0, with 11 bases in between. The CDR3 loop spans 15 amino acids. From germline, CDR1 is LGHDT and CDR2 YNNKEL (reference sequence). The CDR3 is CASSRGVGSTDTQYF. CDR3 sequence (DNA): TGTGCCAGCAGCCGGGGGGTCGGTAGCACAGATACGCAGTATTTT.

This chain joins TRBV3-1 (or the pseudogene TRBV3-2) and TRBJ2-1; D is undetermined. V dropped 1 base and J dropped 7 bases, with 5 bases sitting between them. The CDR3 is made up of 12 amino acids. Germline CDR1 and CDR2: LGHDT and YNNKEL (reference sequence). This CDR3 reads CASSQVQNEQFF. DNA for the CDR3: TGTGCCAGCAGCCAAGTCCAGAATGAGCAGTTCTTC.

V usage is TRBV6-2 or TRBV6-3 and J usage is TRBJ2-5, with TRBD1 as a possible D gene (5 bases). Deletions cut 2 bases from V and 2 bases from J, with 9 bases between. The CDR3 runs 14 residues. CDR1 is MNHEY, CDR2 SVGEGT, per germline. CDR3: CASSYPDSQETQYF. DNA for the CDR3: TGTGCCAGCAGTTACCCAGACAGTCAAGAGACCCAGTACTTC.